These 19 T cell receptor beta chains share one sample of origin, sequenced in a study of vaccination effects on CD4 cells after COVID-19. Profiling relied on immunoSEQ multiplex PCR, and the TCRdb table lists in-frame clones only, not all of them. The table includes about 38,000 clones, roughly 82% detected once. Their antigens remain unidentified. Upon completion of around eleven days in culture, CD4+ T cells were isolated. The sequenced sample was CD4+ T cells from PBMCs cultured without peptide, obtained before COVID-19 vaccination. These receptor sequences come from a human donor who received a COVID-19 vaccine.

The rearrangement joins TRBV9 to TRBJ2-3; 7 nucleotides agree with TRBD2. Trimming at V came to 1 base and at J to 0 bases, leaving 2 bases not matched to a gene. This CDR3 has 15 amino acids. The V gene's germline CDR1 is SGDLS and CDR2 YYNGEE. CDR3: CASSVFGGSTDTQYF. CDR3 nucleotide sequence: TGTGCCAGCAGCGTATTCGGGGGGAGCACAGATACGCAGTATTTT.

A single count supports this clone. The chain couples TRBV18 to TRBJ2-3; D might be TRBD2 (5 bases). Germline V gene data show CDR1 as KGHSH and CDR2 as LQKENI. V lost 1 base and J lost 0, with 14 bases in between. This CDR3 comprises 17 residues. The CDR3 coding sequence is TGTGCCAGCTCACCACGTTTAACGGGGTCAAGCACAGATACGCAGTATTTT. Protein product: CASSPRLTGSSTDTQYF.

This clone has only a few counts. CDR3 residues: CASSRAPGPHEAFF. The CDR3 bases are TGTGCCAGCAGCCGGGCACCAGGCCCTCATGAAGCTTTCTTT. V usage is TRBV6-5 and J usage is TRBJ1-1; no reliable D call. The V end was cut by 6 bases, the J end by 7 bases, with 18 bases between. Germline values: CDR1 MNHEY, CDR2 SVGAGI. This CDR3 region has 14 residues.

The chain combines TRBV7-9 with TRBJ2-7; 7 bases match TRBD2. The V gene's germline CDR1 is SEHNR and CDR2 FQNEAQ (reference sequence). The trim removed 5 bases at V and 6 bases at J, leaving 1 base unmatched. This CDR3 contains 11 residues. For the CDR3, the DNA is TGTGCCAGCAGCCCGGGGGGCGAGCAGTACGTC. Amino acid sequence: CASSPGGEQYV.

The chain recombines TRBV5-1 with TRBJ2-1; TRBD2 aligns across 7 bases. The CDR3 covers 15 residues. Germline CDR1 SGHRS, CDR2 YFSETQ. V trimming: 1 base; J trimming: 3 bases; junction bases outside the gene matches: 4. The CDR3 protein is CASSLSASGYNEQFF. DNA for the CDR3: TGCGCCAGCAGCTTGTCCGCTAGCGGCTACAATGAGCAGTTCTTC. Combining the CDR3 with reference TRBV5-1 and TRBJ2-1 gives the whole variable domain KAGVTQTPRYLIKTRGQQVTLSCSPISGHRSVSWYQQTPGQGLQFLFEYFSETQRNKGNFPGRFSGRQFSNSRSEMNVSTLELGDSALYLCASSLSASGYNEQFFGPGTRLTVL.

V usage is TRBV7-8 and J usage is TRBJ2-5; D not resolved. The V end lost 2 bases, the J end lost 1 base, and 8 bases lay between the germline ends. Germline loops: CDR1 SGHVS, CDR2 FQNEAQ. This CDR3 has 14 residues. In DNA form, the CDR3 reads TGTGCCAGCAGCTTATGGTCTAGCCAAGAGACCCAGTACTTC. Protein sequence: CASSLWSSQETQYF.

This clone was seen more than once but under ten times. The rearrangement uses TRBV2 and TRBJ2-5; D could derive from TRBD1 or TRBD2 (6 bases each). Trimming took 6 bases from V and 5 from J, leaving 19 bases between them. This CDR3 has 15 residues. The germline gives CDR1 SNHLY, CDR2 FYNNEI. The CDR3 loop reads CASSAHAGGLETQYF. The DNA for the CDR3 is TGTGCCAGCAGCGCCCATGCTGGGGGGCTGGAGACCCAGTACTTC.

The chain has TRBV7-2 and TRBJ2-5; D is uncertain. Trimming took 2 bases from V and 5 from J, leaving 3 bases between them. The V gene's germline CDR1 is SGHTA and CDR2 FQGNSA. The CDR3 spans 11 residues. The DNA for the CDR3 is TGTGCCAGCAGCTTAATCGAGACCCAGTACTTC. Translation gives CASSLIETQYF.

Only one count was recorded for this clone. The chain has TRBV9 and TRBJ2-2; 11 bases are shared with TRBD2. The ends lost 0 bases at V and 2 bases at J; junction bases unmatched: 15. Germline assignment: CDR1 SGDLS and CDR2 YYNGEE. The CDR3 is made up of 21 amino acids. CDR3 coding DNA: TGTGCCAGCAGCGTAGGTCAGTTCTTGGCTAGCGGGGGGAAAAACACCGGGGAGCTGTTTTTT. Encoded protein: CASSVGQFLASGGKNTGELFF.

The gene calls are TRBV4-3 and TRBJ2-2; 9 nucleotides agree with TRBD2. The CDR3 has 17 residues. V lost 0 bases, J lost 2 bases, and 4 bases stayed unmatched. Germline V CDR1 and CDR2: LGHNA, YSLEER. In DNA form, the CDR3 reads TGCGCCAGCAGCCAAGATTCCCTAGCGGGAAACACCGGGGAGCTGTTTTTT. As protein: CASSQDSLAGNTGELFF.

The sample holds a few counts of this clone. The CDR3 loop is CASSSGNRESTEAFF. The CDR3, as DNA: TGTGCCAGCTCATCGGGAAACAGGGAGAGCACTGAAGCTTTCTTT. The chain uses TRBV18 and TRBJ1-1; maybe TRBD1 (6 bases). The CDR3 is made up of 15 amino acids. Trimming removed 5 bases at V and 4 bases at J, with 17 bases between. Germline-derived CDR1 and CDR2 are KGHSH and LQKENI.

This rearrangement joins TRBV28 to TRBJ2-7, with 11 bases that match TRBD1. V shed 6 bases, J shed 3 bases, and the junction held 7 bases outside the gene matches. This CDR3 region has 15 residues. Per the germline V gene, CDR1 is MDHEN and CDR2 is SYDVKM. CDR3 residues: CASSSPGTGGYEQYV. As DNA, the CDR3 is TGTGCCAGCAGCTCCCCCGGGACAGGGGGCTACGAGCAGTACGTC.

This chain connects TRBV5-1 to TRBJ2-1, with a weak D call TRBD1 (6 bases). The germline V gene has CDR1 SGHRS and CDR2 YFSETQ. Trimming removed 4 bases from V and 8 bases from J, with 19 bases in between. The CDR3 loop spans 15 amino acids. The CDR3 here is CASSTGRGIGDEQFF. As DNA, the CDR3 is TGCGCCAGCAGCACCGGCAGGGGAATCGGCGATGAGCAGTTCTTC.

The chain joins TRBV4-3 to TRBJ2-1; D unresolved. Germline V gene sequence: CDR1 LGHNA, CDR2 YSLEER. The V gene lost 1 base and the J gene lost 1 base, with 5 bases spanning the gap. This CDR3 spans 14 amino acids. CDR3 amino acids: CASSQAVSYNEQFF. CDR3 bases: TGCGCCAGCAGCCAAGCGGTTTCCTACAATGAGCAGTTCTTC.

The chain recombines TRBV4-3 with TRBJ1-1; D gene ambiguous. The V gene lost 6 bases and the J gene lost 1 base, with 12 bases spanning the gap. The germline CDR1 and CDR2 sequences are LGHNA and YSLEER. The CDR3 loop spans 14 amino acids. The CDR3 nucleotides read TGCGCCAGCAGGCCCCGACCGAAGAACACTGAAGCTTTCTTT. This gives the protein CASRPRPKNTEAFF.

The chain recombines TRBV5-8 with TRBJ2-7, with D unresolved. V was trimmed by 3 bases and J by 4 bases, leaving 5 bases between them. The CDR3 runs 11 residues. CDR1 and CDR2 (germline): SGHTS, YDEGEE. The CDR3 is CASSYRYEQYV. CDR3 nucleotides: TGTGCCAGCAGCTACCGATACGAGCAGTACGTC.

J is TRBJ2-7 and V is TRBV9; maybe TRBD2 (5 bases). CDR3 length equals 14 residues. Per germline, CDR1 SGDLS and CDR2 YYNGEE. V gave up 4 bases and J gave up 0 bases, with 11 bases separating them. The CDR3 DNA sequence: TGTGCCAGCAGCCCGTCGGGGAGCTCCTACGAGCAGTACGTC. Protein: CASSPSGSSYEQYV.

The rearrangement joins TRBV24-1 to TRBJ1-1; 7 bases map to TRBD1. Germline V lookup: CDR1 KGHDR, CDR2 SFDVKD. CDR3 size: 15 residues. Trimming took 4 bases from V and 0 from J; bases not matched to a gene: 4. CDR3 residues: CATSDSGQVNTEAFF. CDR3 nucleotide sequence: TGTGCCACCAGTGACTCAGGACAGGTGAACACTGAAGCTTTCTTT.

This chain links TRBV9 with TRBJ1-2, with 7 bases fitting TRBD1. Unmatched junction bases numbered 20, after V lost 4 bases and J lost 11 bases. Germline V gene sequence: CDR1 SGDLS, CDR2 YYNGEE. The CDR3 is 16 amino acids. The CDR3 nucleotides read TGTGCCAGCAGCCCCCAGGGGGGAGCGGGTATCCGGTGGTACACCTTC. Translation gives CASSPQGGAGIRWYTF.